Each of the 21 T cell receptor beta chains below was sequenced from the same sample in a study of metastatic and nonmetastatic thyroid tumors. Thyroid surgery took place with no prior treatment in any patient. Via MiXCR, TCRdb re-called the PCR reads. The repertoire has 4,000 or so clones, less than 45% of them found once; the top ten carry over 35%. Sequenced input: tumor tissue. These receptors all come from a male donor with papillary thyroid cancer or a benign thyroid nodule (not recorded which). Some clones in this sample may be carry-over from other donors' samples.

This chain connects TRBV11-3 to TRBJ1-1; TRBD1 might be the D (5 bases). The CDR3 is 14 residues long. V was shortened by 1 base and J by 5 bases, with 11 bases between the two germline ends. Per germline, CDR1 SGHNT and CDR2 YENEEA. CDR3 nucleotide sequence: TGTGCCAGCAGCTTAGGGGGGACCGTTACTGAAGCTTTCTTT. Translating it yields CASSLGGTVTEAFF.

The gene calls are TRBV6-1 and TRBJ2-1; D might be TRBD2 (7 bases). The V and J ends lost 6 bases and 14 bases respectively, with 20 bases between them. Germline V lookup: CDR1 MNHNS, CDR2 SASEGT. This CDR3 is built from 13 residues. Written as DNA, the CDR3 is TGTGCCAGCAGCACCGGGGGCGGACTAGAAAAGTTCTTC. Amino acids: CASSTGGGLEKFF.

This CDR3 is CASGLGGTTGELFF. The DNA of the CDR3 is TGTGCTAGTGGTCTGGGGGGAACCACCGGGGAGCTGTTTTTT. The V and J genes are TRBV12-5 and TRBJ2-2; weak D call: TRBD2 (6 bases). V was trimmed by 5 bases and J by 4 bases, leaving 11 bases between them. The CDR3 extends over 14 amino acids. CDR1 is LGHNT, CDR2 FRNRAP, per germline.

The chain couples TRBV6-1 to TRBJ1-1; D is ambiguous. From germline, CDR1 is MNHNS and CDR2 SASEGT. The CDR3 is 14 amino acids. Between the trimmed V and J ends, which lost 6 bases and 1 base, there was a span of 12 bases. The DNA for the CDR3 is TGTGCCAGCAGCCTCGGCGGACGGAACACTGAAGCTTTCTTT. This sequence encodes CASSLGGRNTEAFF.

The CDR3 spells CASSSGGGQPQHF. DNA for the CDR3: TGTGCCAGCAGTTCGGGGGGCGGTCAGCCCCAGCATTTT. The chain uses TRBV6-1 and TRBJ1-5; perhaps TRBD1 as D (6 bases). Germline lookup yields CDR1 MNHNS and CDR2 SASEGT. This CDR3 has 13 residues. V lost 5 bases to trimming and J lost 6 bases, with 11 bases between them.

This clone was picked up a small number of times. This sequence joins TRBV6-2 or TRBV6-3 and TRBJ2-3; tentative D call: TRBD2 (6 bases). The V gene's germline CDR1 is MNHEY and CDR2 SVGEGT. With 1 base removed from V and 2 bases from J, the gap between germline ends came to 19 bases. This CDR3 region has 18 residues. CDR3 in amino acids: CASSYFKTGTGDTDTQYF. In DNA, the CDR3 is TGTGCCAGCAGTTACTTTAAAACCGGGACTGGAGACACAGATACGCAGTATTTT.

Comment on this clone: A read error may explain this, as a much larger clone is one base away. The chain has TRBV6-4 and TRBJ2-1, with 13 positions matching TRBD2. With V trimmed by 6 bases and J by 8 bases, 7 bases remained unmatched. The length of the CDR3 is 15 residues. Germline-derived CDR1 and CDR2 are MRHNA and SNTAGT. The CDR3 region has the DNA TGTGCCAGCAGGACTAGCGGGGGGTCCGGGGATGAGCAGTTCTTC. Translating it yields CASRTSGGSGDEQFF.

The rearrangement uses TRBV6-2 or TRBV6-3 and TRBJ1-5; the match to TRBD1 covers 9 bases. Germline-derived CDR1 and CDR2 are MNHEY and SVGEGT. The CDR3 covers 19 residues. V lost 2 bases, J lost 2 bases, and 13 bases stayed unmatched. CDR3 bases: TGTGCCAGCAGTTACCCGGGACAGGGTCACTTTTATGGCAATCAGCCCCAGCATTTT. Protein product: CASSYPGQGHFYGNQPQHF.

This clone occurred a few times. V gene TRBV27 combines with J gene TRBJ2-7, with a weak D call TRBD1 (6 bases). This CDR3 comprises 13 residues. Trimming took 3 bases from V and 6 from J, leaving 12 bases between them. Per the germline V gene, CDR1 is MNHEY and CDR2 is SMNVEV (reference sequence). The CDR3, as DNA: TGTGCCAGCAGTTTCCGACAGGACGGCGAGCAGTACTTC. Translating gives CASSFRQDGEQYF.

The V and J genes are TRBV30 and TRBJ2-1, with a tentative D call TRBD2 (7 bases). Deletions cut 0 bases from V and 6 bases from J, with 12 bases between. This CDR3 comprises 14 residues. Germline V CDR1 and CDR2: GTSNPN, SVGIG (reference sequence). CDR3 region: CAWSVGRGGNEQFF. The CDR3 bases are TGTGCCTGGAGTGTAGGAAGGGGGGGCAATGAGCAGTTCTTC.

This clone was detected only a few times. The rearrangement joins TRBV12-3 or TRBV12-4 to TRBJ2-2; maybe TRBD2 (6 bases). The germline V and J ends were trimmed by 6 bases and 4 bases, with 9 bases remaining between them. The CDR3 is made up of 13 amino acids. CDR3 residues: CASRPTSTGELFF. CDR3 bases: TGTGCCAGCAGGCCGACTAGCACCGGGGAGCTGTTTTTT.

This chain uses TRBV5-1 with TRBJ2-3, with D perhaps TRBD1 (6 bases). Germline loops: CDR1 SGHRS, CDR2 YFSETQ. CDR3 length: 15 amino acids. Trimming removed 3 bases from V and 0 bases from J, with 11 bases in between. CDR3 sequence reads: CASSYREMSTDTQYF. For the CDR3, the DNA is TGCGCCAGCAGCTACAGGGAGATGAGCACAGATACGCAGTATTTT.

This clone was found a few times. V gene TRBV6-1 combines with J gene TRBJ2-6; 7 nucleotides align to TRBD1. Germline V gives CDR1 MNHNS, CDR2 SASEGT. CDR3 size: 15 residues. Trimming at V came to 6 bases and at J to 4 bases, leaving 6 bases not matched to a gene. CDR3 DNA sequence: TGTGCCAGCAGAACAGGGGCCGGCGGGGCCAACGTCCTGACTTTC. Its protein is CASRTGAGGANVLTF.

The chain joins TRBV3-1 to TRBJ2-7, with TRBD1 identical over 7 bases. The CDR3 loop spans 13 amino acids. Per germline, CDR1 LGHDT and CDR2 YNNKEL (reference sequence). The trim removed 3 bases at V and 4 bases at J, leaving 3 bases unmatched. CDR3: CASSHRGLYEQYF. The CDR3 DNA follows: TGTGCCAGCAGCCATAGGGGGCTGTACGAGCAGTACTTC.

In its sample, this clone is large. J is TRBJ2-1 and V is TRBV20-1; 7 bases are a match to TRBD2. CDR3 length: 14 amino acids. V shed 3 bases and J 9 bases; nucleotides not matched to a gene: 11. Germline CDR1 DFQATT, CDR2 SNEGSKA (reference sequence). The CDR3 region is CSARGLGLDREQFF. CDR3 sequence (DNA): TGCAGTGCTAGGGGCCTTGGACTAGATCGTGAGCAGTTCTTC.

This clone was detected a few times. The gene calls are TRBV27 and TRBJ1-1, with D possibly matching TRBD1 (5 bases). The CDR3 spans 13 residues. V lost 9 bases and J 6 bases, leaving 17 bases between the germline ends. Germline lookup yields CDR1 MNHEY and CDR2 SMNVEV (reference sequence). The CDR3 sequence: CASSSSGRAEAFF. In DNA, the CDR3 is TGTGCCAGTTCGTCCTCAGGGAGGGCTGAAGCTTTCTTT.

The V call is TRBV18, the J call TRBJ2-7; D is unresolved. Germline V gene sequence: CDR1 KGHSH, CDR2 LQKENI. The CDR3 loop spans 15 amino acids. Trimming took off 3 bases at V and 4 bases at J, with 16 bases between the two ends. The CDR3, as DNA: TGTGCCAGCTCACCGAGTGGCAGCAGCCCTTACGAGCAGTACTTC. Translating it yields CASSPSGSSPYEQYF.

V and J are TRBV28 and TRBJ1-1; unclear D gene. Per the germline V gene, CDR1 is MDHEN and CDR2 is SYDVKM. The CDR3 contains 13 residues. Trimming removed 5 bases at V and 0 bases at J, with 7 bases between. CDR3 coding DNA: TGTGCCAGCAGTGAGTCCTTGAACACTGAAGCTTTCTTT. Amino acid sequence: CASSESLNTEAFF.

This clone rates as large. The chain carries TRBV6-1 and TRBJ1-2; 7 bases map to TRBD1. The CDR3 loop spans 14 amino acids. With V trimmed by 7 bases and J by 6 bases, 11 bases remained unmatched. CDR1 MNHNS and CDR2 SASEGT come from the germline V gene. DNA of the CDR3: TGTGCCAGCACCCTCAGGACAGGAGGGGATGGCTACACCTTC. This translates into CASTLRTGGDGYTF.

This clone was observed a handful of times. The chain recombines TRBV28 with TRBJ1-1; tentatively, D is TRBD1 (5 bases). Trimming left V 5 bases short and J 5 bases short, with 18 bases between. The germline CDR1 and CDR2 sequences are MDHEN and SYDVKM. The length of the CDR3 is 15 residues. The CDR3 protein is CASSPLDVTATEAFF. The CDR3 DNA reads as TGTGCCAGCAGTCCATTAGATGTGACAGCGACTGAAGCTTTCTTT.

This clone has a handful of counts. The V call is TRBV27, the J call TRBJ1-2; 10 nucleotides align to TRBD1. Per the germline V gene, CDR1 is MNHEY and CDR2 is SMNVEV (reference sequence). The trim removed 5 bases at V and 4 bases at J, leaving 4 bases unmatched. This CDR3 spans 14 amino acids. CDR3 nucleotides: TGTGCCAGCAGTCACCGGGACAGGGGCTATGGCTACACCTTC. Encoded protein: CASSHRDRGYGYTF.